Listed below are T cell receptor beta chains from one sample, sequenced in a study of blood T cell repertoires in COVID-19. Sequencing was performed with immunoSEQ multiplex PCR; in TCRdb, only in-frame clones are kept and a portion is missing. The table records tens of thousands of clones, 70% to 80% of them present only once. Sequencing used peripheral blood. The receptors shown here come from a man between 65 and 80 years old with active or convalescent COVID-19. Each CDR3 is given with its conserved first and last residue. The D gene is left open where the match is weak.

cdr3_nt,cdr3_aa,v_call,d_call,j_call
TGTGCCAGCAGTTCTGGGGGGGATGAAAAACTGTTTTTT,CASSSGGDEKLFF,TRBV28,-,TRBJ1-4
TGTGCCAGCTCACCACCGAACGGACAGGGAGTTACTAATGAAAAACTGTTTTTT,CASSPPNGQGVTNEKLFF,TRBV18,TRBD1,TRBJ1-4
TGTGCCAGTAGCCCCGTAGCAACTAATGAAAAACTGTTTTTT,CASSPVATNEKLFF,TRBV19,-,TRBJ1-4
TGTGCCAGCAGCCTGTCCGGGGAGACCCAGTACTTC,CASSLSGETQYF,TRBV5-5,-,TRBJ2-5
TGTGCCTGGAGGTCCCCTCAGGGGCAGCAGCCCCAGCATTTT,CAWRSPQGQQPQHF,TRBV30,-,TRBJ1-5
TGCGCCAGCAGCGAGGGGTTCAGCGGGGGGGCTGGGGCCAAAAACATTCAGTACTTC,CASSEGFSGGAGAKNIQYF,TRBV4-1,TRBD2,TRBJ2-4
TGTGCCAGTTCCACCTCGGAAAACATTCAGTACTTC,CASSTSENIQYF,TRBV6-6,-,TRBJ2-4
TGTGCCAGCACACCGGGACAGGGTAGAGAAAAACTGTTTTTT,CASTPGQGREKLFF,TRBV2,TRBD1,TRBJ1-4
TGTGCCAGCAGCTTAGGAATCGGTGACAGATCTTCACCCCTCCACTTT,CASSLGIGDRSSPLHF,TRBV7-9,-,TRBJ1-6
TGCGCCAGCAGCCAAGATCTAGTAAGGGGCAGGGAAAAACTGTTTTTT,CASSQDLVRGREKLFF,TRBV4-1,-,TRBJ1-4
TGTGCCAGCAGTGAACAGGGATTAGACTATGGCTACACCTTC,CASSEQGLDYGYTF,TRBV25-1,-,TRBJ1-2